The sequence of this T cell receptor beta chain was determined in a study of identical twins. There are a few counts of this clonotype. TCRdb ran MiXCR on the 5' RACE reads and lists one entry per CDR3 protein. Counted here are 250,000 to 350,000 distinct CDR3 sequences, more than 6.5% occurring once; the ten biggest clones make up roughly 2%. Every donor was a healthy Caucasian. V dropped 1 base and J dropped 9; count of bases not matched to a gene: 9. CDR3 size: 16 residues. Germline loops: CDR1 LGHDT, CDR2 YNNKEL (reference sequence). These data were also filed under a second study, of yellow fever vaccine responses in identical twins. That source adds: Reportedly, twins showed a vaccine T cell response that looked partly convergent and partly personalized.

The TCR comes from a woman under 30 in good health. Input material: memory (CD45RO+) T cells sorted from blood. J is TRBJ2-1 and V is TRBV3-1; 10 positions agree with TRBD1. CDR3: CASSQVPGQGSGEQFF. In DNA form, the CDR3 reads TGTGCCAGCAGCCAAGTTCCGGGACAGGGGTCGGGTGAGCAGTTCTTC.